This TCR beta chain was obtained from a study of shared clonotypes between healthy human individuals. Study results and caveats: Collection of samples was limited to blood; tissue repertoires likely differ.

Details on this clone: Its antigen is still unknown.

Germline CDR1 and CDR2: SGHTA and FQGNSA. The germline V and J ends were trimmed by 0 bases and 7 bases, with 12 bases remaining between them. The CDR3 has 15 amino acids. Sequencing used immunoSEQ multiplex PCR; TCRdb keeps in-frame clones, though not all of them. The sample has around 1.6 million clones; approximately 98% are singletons. This clonotype was sampled from a man aged 25 to 45 in good health. Sequenced sample: naive CD4+ T cells sorted from blood. Subset given: CD45RA+ positively selected. The chain joins TRBV7-2 to TRBJ2-2; weak D call: TRBD2 (5 bases). The CDR3 DNA follows: TGTGCCAGCAGCTTAGCGGGAGCGAGAATCGGGGAGCTGTTTTTT. It translates to CASSLAGARIGELFF.